A single sample gave rise to the 16 T cell receptor beta chains below, sequenced in a study of blood T cell repertoires in COVID-19 (dated by TCRdb to 2019 to 2021). The method was the immunoSEQ multiplex PCR assay. The table comes from immuneACCESS by way of TCRdb, which keeps in-frame sequences with V and J called. Part of the clones is missing from these tables; in studies checked, under half for an unresolved V gene and the rest for unknown reasons. The sample table records 200,000 to 250,000 clones; about 86% of these occur just once. The ten most abundant clones make up roughly 2.4% of the sample. The source material was peripheral blood. These receptors were taken from a woman aged 60-75 years with acute or convalescent COVID-19.

This clone was seen a handful of times. The V gene is TRBV6-6, the J gene TRBJ2-3; no clear D. CDR3 length: 14 amino acids. V lost 0 bases and J 6 bases, leaving 10 bases between the germline ends. Germline V gives CDR1 MNHNY, CDR2 SVGAGI (reference sequence). In nucleotides, the CDR3 is TGTGCCAGCAGTTACTCCTTTTTTGCGGATACGCAGTATTTT. As protein: CASSYSFFADTQYF.

The V call is TRBV15, the J call TRBJ2-2, with D possibly being TRBD2 (6 bases). Looked up from germline, CDR1 is LNHNV and CDR2 is YYDKDF (reference sequence). The CDR3 length is 16 residues. Trimming left V 0 bases short and J 0 bases short, with 8 bases between. CDR3 in amino acids: CATSRDRGSNTGELFF. DNA of the CDR3: TGTGCCACCAGCAGAGATCGGGGGTCGAACACCGGGGAGCTGTTTTTT.

This clone was seen just once. The chain uses TRBV4-1 and TRBJ1-4; 10 positions agree with TRBD1. Germline V CDR1 and CDR2: MGHRA, YSYEKL. Trimming removed 0 bases from V and 10 bases from J; junction bases left unmatched: 8. The CDR3 length is 16 residues. The CDR3 nucleotides read TGCGCCAGCAGCCAAGAGACAGGGGGCGGTCTAGGAAAACTGTTTTTT. Its translation is CASSQETGGGLGKLFF.

The rearrangement uses TRBV6-5 and TRBJ2-1, with D maybe TRBD1 (6 bases). Germline V gene sequence: CDR1 MNHEY, CDR2 SVGAGI. CDR3 size: 15 residues. V shed 0 bases and J shed 5 bases, with 11 bases lying between them. The CDR3 DNA is TGTGCCAGCAGTTACTCGTATACAGGGCACAATGAGCAGTTCTTC. Translation: CASSYSYTGHNEQFF.

The chain recombines TRBV4-1 with TRBJ1-5; D gene ambiguous. Germline V gene sequence: CDR1 MGHRA, CDR2 YSYEKL. This CDR3 is 13 amino acids long. V lost 0 bases to trimming and J lost 7 bases, with 7 bases between them. The DNA for the CDR3 is TGCGCCAGCAGCCAAGACCAGTGGCAGCCCCAGCATTTT. Its translation: CASSQDQWQPQHF.

The V gene is TRBV7-3, the J gene TRBJ1-5; 7 nucleotides agree with TRBD1. Germline V lookup: CDR1 SGHTA, CDR2 FQGTGA. This CDR3 has 15 residues. V was pared by 5 bases and J by 0 bases, with 4 bases of the junction left unmatched. CDR3 coding DNA: TGTGCCAGCAGCGGACGACAGGGTAGCAATCAGCCCCAGCATTTT. It encodes CASSGRQGSNQPQHF.

The V call is TRBV4-2, the J call TRBJ2-7; 9 bases fit TRBD1. The CDR3 consists of 14 residues. J gave up 3 bases and V 1 base, and 1 base lay outside the gene matches. Germline V gene data show CDR1 as LGHNA and CDR2 as YNFKEQ. In nucleotides, the CDR3 is TGTGCCAGCAGCCAAGGGACAGGGGACTACGAGCAGTACTTC. Its protein is CASSQGTGDYEQYF.

The J gene is TRBJ1-1, the V gene TRBV9; 8 nucleotides agree with TRBD1. The CDR3 has 16 amino acids. V shed 0 bases and J 4 bases; nucleotides not matched to a gene: 8. CDR1 SGDLS and CDR2 YYNGEE come from the germline V gene. CDR3 DNA: TGTGCCAGCAGCGTAGAGGCAGGGGGCCGGCCCACTGAAGCTTTCTTT. Its protein product is CASSVEAGGRPTEAFF.

The chain joins TRBV5-4 to TRBJ1-4, with a tentative D call TRBD1 (6 bases). This CDR3 has 15 residues. Germline CDR1 reads SGHNT; CDR2 reads YYREEE (reference sequence). Trimming removed 4 bases from V and 3 bases from J, with 13 bases in between. The CDR3 here is CASSNKGVANEKLFF. The CDR3 DNA reads as TGTGCCAGCAGCAACAAGGGGGTCGCTAATGAAAAACTGTTTTTT.

About this clone itself: The same CDR3 can be traced to other DNA sequences in this sample. V usage is TRBV5-6 and J usage is TRBJ1-2; D not certain. CDR3 length: 12 amino acids. With 0 bases removed from V and 5 bases from J, the gap between germline ends came to 5 bases. The V gene's germline CDR1 is SGHDT and CDR2 YYEEEE. CDR3 nucleotide sequence: TGTGCCAGCAGCTTGGCGGGGTATGGCTACACCTTC. This translates into CASSLAGYGYTF. Full variable domain (outside the CDR3, taken from reference TRBV5-6 and TRBJ1-2): DAGVTQSPTHLIKTRGQQVTLRCSPKSGHDTVSWYQQALGQGPQFIFQYYEEEERQRGNFPDRFSGHQFPNYSSELNVNALLLGDSALYLCASSLAGYGYTFGSGTRLTVV.

This clone has a handful of counts. The chain uses TRBV27 and TRBJ1-5, with D perhaps TRBD1 (6 bases). Trimming removed 5 bases from V and 5 bases from J, with 16 bases in between. Germline V gene sequence: CDR1 MNHEY, CDR2 SMNVEV (reference sequence). The CDR3 spans 15 residues. Written as DNA, the CDR3 is TGTGCCAGCAGTCCTAAGGACAGACCCTATCAGCCCCAGCATTTT. Protein: CASSPKDRPYQPQHF.

The genes are TRBV27 and TRBJ2-7; D not certain. V was clipped by 8 bases and J by 6 bases, with 11 bases between them. CDR1 MNHEY and CDR2 SMNVEV come from the germline V gene (reference sequence). The CDR3 consists of 11 residues. The CDR3 sequence: CASGLGPEQYF. The CDR3 bases are TGTGCCAGCGGGCTGGGTCCCGAGCAGTACTTC.

The V gene is TRBV23-1, the J gene TRBJ1-5; 7 positions match TRBD1. TRBV23-1 is an ORF, with its function uncertain. The V gene end was trimmed by 11 bases and the J gene end by 3 bases; junction bases not matched to a gene: 7. The CDR3 is made up of 13 amino acids. CDR3 coding DNA: TGCGCCGCTGGTGACAGGGACAATCAGCCCCAGCATTTT. As protein: CAAGDRDNQPQHF.

This chain connects TRBV6-5 to TRBJ1-2; D is possibly TRBD1 (5 bases). V was shortened by 10 bases and J by 5 bases, with 20 bases between the two germline ends. Germline CDR1 is MNHEY and CDR2 is SVGAGI. The CDR3 sequence is 14 residues long. The CDR3 loop reads CAIGRAGGTYGYTF. CDR3 nucleotides: TGTGCCATCGGGAGGGCCGGGGGGACTTATGGCTACACCTTC.

The V call is TRBV3-1 (or the pseudogene TRBV3-2), the J call TRBJ1-3; 9 bases fit TRBD1. Trimming at V came to 3 bases and at J to 0 bases, leaving 6 bases not matched to a gene. Germline V gene lookup returns CDR1 LGHDT and CDR2 YNNKEL (reference sequence). This CDR3 is built from 17 residues. Written as DNA, the CDR3 is TGTGCCAGCAGCCAGGCAGGACAGGGGATCTCTGGAAACACCATATATTTT. Translated, it gives CASSQAGQGISGNTIYF.

The J gene is TRBJ1-2, the V gene TRBV5-1; 9 nucleotides agree with TRBD1. Trimming took 2 bases from V and 4 from J; bases not matched to a gene: 6. The CDR3 consists of 15 residues. Germline V lookup: CDR1 SGHRS, CDR2 YFSETQ. This chain's CDR3 is CASSFAGQGRYGYTF. CDR3 DNA sequence: TGCGCCAGCAGCTTTGCGGGACAGGGACGCTATGGCTACACCTTC.